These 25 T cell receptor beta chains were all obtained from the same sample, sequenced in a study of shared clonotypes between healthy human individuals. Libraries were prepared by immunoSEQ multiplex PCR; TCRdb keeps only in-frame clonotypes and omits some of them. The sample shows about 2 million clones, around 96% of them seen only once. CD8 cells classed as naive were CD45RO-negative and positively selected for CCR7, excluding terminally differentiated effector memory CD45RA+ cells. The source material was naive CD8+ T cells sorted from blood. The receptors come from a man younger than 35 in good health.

This CDR3 reads CASSSDPWPNEQYF. For the CDR3, the DNA is TGTGCCAGCAGCTCGGACCCGTGGCCCAACGAGCAGTACTTC. J is TRBJ2-7 and V is TRBV5-6; D is unresolved. Trimming shortened V by 3 bases and J by 5 bases, and 15 bases separated the two germline ends. There are 14 residues in the CDR3. Germline assignment: CDR1 SGHDT and CDR2 YYEEEE.

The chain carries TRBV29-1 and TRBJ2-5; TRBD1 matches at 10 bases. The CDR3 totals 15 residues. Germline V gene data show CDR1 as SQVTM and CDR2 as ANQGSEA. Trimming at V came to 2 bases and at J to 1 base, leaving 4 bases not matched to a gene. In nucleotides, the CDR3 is TGCAGCGTTGAAAAGGGGACAGGGGCCCAAGAGACCCAGTACTTC. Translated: CSVEKGTGAQETQYF.

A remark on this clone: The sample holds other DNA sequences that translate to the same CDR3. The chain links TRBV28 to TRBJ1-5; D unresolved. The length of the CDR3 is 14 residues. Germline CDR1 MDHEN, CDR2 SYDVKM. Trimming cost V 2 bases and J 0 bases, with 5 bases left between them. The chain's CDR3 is CASSLGSSNQPQHF. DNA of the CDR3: TGTGCCAGCAGTTTAGGGTCTAGCAATCAGCCCCAGCATTTT.

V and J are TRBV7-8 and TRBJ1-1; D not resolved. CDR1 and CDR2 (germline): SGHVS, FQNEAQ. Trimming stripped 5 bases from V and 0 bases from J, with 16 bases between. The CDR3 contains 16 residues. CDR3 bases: TGTGCCAGCAGCGAACCCGTCCCGTCTATGAACACTGAAGCTTTCTTT. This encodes CASSEPVPSMNTEAFF.

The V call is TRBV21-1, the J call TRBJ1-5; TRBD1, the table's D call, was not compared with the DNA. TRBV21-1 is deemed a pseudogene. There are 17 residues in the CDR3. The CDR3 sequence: CASTPPAGGSVNQPQHF. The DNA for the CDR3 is TGTGCCAGCACCCCGCCGGCAGGGGGTAGTGTCAATCAGCCCCAGCATTTT.

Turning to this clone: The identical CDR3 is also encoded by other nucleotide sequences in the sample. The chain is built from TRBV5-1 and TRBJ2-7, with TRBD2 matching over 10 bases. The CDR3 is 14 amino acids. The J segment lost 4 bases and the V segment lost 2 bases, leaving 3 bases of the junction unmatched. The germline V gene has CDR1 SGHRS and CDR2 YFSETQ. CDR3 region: CASSFLAGDYEQYF. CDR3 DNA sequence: TGCGCCAGCAGCTTTCTAGCGGGGGATTACGAGCAGTACTTC.

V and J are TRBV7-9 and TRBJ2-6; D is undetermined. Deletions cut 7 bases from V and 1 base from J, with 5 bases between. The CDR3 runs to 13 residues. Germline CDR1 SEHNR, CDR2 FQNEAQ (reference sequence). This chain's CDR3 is CASKGSGANVLTF. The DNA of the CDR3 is TGTGCCAGCAAGGGTTCTGGGGCCAACGTCCTGACTTTC.

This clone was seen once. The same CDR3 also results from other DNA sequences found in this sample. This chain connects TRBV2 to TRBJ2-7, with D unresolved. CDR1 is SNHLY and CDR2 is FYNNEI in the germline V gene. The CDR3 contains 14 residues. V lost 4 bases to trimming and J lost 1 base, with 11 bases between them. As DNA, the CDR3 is TGTGCCAGCAGTGCCACTGAATCTTCCTACGAGCAGTACTTC. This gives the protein CASSATESSYEQYF.

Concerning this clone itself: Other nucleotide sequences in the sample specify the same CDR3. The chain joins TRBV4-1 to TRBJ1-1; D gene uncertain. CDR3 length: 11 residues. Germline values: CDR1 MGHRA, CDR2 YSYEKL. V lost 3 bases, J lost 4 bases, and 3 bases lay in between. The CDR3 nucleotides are TGCGCCAGCAGCCAGAGCACTGAAGCTTTCTTT. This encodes CASSQSTEAFF.

The CDR3 protein is CASSDSYYGYTF. The CDR3 DNA sequence: TGCGCCAGCAGCGACAGCTACTATGGCTACACCTTC. This chain uses TRBV10-2 with TRBJ1-2; a possible D gene is TRBD1 (5 bases). Germline CDR1 is WSHSY and CDR2 is SAAADI. This CDR3 region has 12 residues. The V and J ends lost 6 bases and 3 bases respectively, with 8 bases between them.

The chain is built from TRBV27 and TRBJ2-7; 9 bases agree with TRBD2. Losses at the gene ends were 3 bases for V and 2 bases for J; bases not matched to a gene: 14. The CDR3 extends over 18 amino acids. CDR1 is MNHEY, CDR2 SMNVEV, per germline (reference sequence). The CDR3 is CASSFLAGGPGGTYEQYF. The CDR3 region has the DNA TGTGCCAGCAGTTTTTTGGCGGGAGGGCCGGGGGGCACCTACGAGCAGTACTTC.

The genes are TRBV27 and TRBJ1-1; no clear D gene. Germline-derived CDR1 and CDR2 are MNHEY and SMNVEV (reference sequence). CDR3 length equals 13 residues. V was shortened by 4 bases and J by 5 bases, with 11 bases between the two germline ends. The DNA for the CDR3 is TGTGCCAGCAGTTGGTCCGGGCGGACTGAAGCTTTCTTT. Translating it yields CASSWSGRTEAFF.

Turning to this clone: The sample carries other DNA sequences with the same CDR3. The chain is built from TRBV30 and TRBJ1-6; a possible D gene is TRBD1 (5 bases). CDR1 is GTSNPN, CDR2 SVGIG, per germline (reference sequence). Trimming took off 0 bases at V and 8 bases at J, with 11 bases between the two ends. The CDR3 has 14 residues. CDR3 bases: TGTGCCTGGAGTGTCACGGGACCTTATTCACCCCTCCACTTT. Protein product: CAWSVTGPYSPLHF.

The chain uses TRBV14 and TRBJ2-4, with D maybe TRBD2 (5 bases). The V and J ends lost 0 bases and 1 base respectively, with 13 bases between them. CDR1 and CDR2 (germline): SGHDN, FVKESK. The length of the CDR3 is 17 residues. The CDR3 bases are TGTGCCAGCAGCCAAGATTTCGCGGGCCGGGCCAAAAACATTCAGTACTTC. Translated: CASSQDFAGRAKNIQYF.

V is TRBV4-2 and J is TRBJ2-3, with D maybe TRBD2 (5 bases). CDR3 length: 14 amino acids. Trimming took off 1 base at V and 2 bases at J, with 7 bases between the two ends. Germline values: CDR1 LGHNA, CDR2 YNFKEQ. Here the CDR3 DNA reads TGTGCCAGCAGCCAAGCCGGGGACACAGATACGCAGTATTTT. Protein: CASSQAGDTDTQYF.

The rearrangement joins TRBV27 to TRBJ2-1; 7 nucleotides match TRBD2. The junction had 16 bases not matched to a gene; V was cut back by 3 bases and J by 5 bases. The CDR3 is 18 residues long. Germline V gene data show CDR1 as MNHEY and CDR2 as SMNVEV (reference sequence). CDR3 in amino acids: CASSLDPLAALKNNEQFF. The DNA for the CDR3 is TGTGCCAGCAGTTTGGACCCCCTAGCGGCCCTTAAAAACAATGAGCAGTTCTTC.

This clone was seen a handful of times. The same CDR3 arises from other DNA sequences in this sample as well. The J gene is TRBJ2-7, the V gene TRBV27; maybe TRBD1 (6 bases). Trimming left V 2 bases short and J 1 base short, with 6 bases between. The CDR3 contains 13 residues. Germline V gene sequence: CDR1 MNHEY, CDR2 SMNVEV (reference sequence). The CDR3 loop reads CASSLRGSYEQYF. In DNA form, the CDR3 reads TGTGCCAGCAGTTTAAGGGGGTCCTACGAGCAGTACTTC.

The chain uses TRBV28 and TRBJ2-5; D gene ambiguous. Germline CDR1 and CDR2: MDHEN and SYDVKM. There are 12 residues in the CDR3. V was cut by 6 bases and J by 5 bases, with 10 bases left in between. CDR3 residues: CASSTSGETQYF. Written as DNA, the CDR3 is TGTGCCAGCAGCACCTCCGGGGAGACCCAGTACTTC.

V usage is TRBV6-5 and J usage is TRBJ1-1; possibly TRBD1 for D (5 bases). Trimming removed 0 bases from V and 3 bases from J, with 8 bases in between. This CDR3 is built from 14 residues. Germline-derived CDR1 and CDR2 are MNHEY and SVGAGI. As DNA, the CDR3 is TGTGCCAGCAGTTACTCTGGGGCGGACACTGAAGCTTTCTTT. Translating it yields CASSYSGADTEAFF.

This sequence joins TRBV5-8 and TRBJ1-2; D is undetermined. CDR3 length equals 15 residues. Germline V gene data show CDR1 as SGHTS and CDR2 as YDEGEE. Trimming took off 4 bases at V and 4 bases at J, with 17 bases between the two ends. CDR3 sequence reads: CASSARGELGYGYTF. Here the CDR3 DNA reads TGTGCCAGCAGCGCTCGCGGGGAGCTAGGCTATGGCTACACCTTC.

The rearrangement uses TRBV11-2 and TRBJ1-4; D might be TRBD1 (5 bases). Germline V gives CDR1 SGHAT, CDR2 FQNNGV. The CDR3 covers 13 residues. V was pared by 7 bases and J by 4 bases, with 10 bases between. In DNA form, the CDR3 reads TGTGCCAGCACCAAGACAGTTAATGAAAAACTGTTTTTT. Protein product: CASTKTVNEKLFF.

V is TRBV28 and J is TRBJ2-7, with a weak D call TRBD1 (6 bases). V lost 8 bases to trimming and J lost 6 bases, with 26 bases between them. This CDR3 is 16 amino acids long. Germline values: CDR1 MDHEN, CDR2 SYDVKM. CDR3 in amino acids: CASDGVLPQGSGEQYF. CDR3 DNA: TGTGCCAGCGACGGGGTCCTTCCACAGGGATCGGGCGAGCAGTACTTC.

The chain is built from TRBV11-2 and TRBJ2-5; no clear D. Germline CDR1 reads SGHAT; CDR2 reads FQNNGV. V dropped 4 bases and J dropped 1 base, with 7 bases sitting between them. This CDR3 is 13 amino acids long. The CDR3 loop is CASSYMAQETQYF. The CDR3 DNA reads TGTGCCAGCAGCTATATGGCCCAAGAGACCCAGTACTTC.

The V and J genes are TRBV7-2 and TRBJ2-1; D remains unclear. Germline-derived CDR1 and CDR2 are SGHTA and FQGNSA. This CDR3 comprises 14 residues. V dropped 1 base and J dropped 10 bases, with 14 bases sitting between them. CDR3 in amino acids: CASSLGGYSAEQFF. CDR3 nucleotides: TGTGCCAGCAGCTTAGGTGGCTACAGTGCCGAGCAGTTCTTC.

The DNA for the CDR3 is TGCGCCAGCAGCCAAGATGTACAGGGGCTTGTAGTTGCGAACACTGAAGCTTTCTTT. Encoded protein: CASSQDVQGLVVANTEAFF. J is TRBJ1-1 and V is TRBV4-1; 7 positions agree with TRBD1. The V and J ends lost 0 bases and 1 base, in that order; junction bases with no gene match: 14. Per germline, CDR1 MGHRA and CDR2 YSYEKL. This CDR3 has 19 residues.